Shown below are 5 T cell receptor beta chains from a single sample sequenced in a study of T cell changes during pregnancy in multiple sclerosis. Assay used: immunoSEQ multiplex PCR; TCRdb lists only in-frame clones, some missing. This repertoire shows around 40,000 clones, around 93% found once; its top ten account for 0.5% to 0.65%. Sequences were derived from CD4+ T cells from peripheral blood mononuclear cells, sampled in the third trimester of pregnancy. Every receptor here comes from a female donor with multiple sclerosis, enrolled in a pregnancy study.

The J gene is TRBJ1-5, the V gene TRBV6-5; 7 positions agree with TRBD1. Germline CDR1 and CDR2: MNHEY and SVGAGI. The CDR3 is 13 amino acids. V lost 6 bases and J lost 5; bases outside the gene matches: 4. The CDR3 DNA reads TGTGCCAGCAGCGGACAGGCCGATCAGCCCCAGCATTTT. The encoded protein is CASSGQADQPQHF.

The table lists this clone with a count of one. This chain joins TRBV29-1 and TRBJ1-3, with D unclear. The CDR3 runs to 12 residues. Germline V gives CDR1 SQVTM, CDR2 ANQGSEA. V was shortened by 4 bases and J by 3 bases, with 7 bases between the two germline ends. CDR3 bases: TGCAGCGTTGGGCCCTTTGGAAACACCATATATTTT. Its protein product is CSVGPFGNTIYF.

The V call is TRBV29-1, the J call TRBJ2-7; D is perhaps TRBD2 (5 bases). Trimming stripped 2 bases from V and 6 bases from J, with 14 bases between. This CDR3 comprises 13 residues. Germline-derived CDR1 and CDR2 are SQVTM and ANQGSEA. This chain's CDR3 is CSVEFTGFGEQYF. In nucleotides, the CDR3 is TGCAGCGTTGAATTTACGGGGTTTGGCGAGCAGTACTTC.

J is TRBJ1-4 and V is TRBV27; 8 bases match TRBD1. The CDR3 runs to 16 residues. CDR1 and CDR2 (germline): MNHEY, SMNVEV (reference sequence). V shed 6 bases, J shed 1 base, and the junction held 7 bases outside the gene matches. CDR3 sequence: CASRPDRDLTNEKLFF. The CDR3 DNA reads TGTGCCAGCAGGCCGGACAGGGATTTAACTAATGAAAAACTGTTTTTT.

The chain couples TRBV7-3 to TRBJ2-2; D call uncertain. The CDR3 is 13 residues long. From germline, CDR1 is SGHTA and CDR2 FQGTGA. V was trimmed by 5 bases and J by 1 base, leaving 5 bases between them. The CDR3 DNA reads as TGTGCCAGCAGCCTACTGAACACCGGGGAGCTGTTTTTT. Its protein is CASSLLNTGELFF.